This T cell receptor beta chain was captured in a study of blood T cell repertoires in COVID-19. The table came from immunoSEQ multiplex PCR; TCRdb's copy has only in-frame clones and leaves some out. The sample consists of hundreds of thousands of clones, approximately 92% of them appearing once. The CDR3 has 13 residues. Trimming removed 4 bases from V and 5 bases from J; junction bases left unmatched: 4. The germline V gene encodes CDR1 SGHDT and CDR2 YYEEEE. V and J are TRBV5-6 and TRBJ2-5, with 8 bases matching TRBD1. The clonotype comes from a man younger than 45 who had recovered from COVID-19. The sequencing sample was made of PBMCs or T cells enriched from blood (not recorded which). The CDR3 DNA sequence: TGTGCCAGCAGCACTAGACAGGGGGAGACCCAGTACTTC. This gives the protein CASSTRQGETQYF. Complete variable domain (other parts from reference TRBV5-6 and TRBJ2-5): DAGVTQSPTHLIKTRGQQVTLRCSPKSGHDTVSWYQQALGQGPQFIFQYYEEEERQRGNFPDRFSGHQFPNYSSELNVNALLLGDSALYLCASSTRQGETQYFGPGTRLLVL.